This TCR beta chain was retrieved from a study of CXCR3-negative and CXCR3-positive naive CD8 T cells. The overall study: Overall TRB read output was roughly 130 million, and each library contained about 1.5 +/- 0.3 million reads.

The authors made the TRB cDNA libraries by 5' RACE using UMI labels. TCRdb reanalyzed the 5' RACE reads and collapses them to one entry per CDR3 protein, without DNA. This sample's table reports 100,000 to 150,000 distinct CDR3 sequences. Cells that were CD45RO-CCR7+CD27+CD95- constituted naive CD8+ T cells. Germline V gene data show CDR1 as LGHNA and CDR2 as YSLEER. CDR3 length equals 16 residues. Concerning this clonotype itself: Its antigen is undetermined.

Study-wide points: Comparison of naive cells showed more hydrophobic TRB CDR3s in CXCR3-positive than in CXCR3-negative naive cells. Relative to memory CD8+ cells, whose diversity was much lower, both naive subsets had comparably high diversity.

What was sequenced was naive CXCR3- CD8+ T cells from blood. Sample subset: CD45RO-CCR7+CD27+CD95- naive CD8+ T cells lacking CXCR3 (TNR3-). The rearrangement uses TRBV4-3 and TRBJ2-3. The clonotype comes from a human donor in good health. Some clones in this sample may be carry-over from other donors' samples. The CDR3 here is CASSQDQGASTDTQYF.